This TCR beta chain was obtained from a study of blood T cell repertoires in COVID-19 (dated by TCRdb to the early 2020s). With respect to the entire study: Collaborator samples came from the United States, Italy and Spain and covered acute and convalescent phases of COVID-19. Sample metadata almost always included a de-identified subject ID, COVID-19 status, age in years and sex. The repertoires were released in a freely available public database intended as a resource for research on the immune response to SARS-CoV-2. Samples came from the ongoing ImmuneRACE study (first 160 participants) plus 1,254 subjects from 6 global collaborators. The prospective study material was composed of cDNA or gDNA derived from T cells, B-cell-depleted T cells, or PBMCs. Subjects who had been exposed to COVID-19, were actively infected with it, or had recovered from it provided the deeply sampled blood TCRbeta repertoires that made up the dataset. Where available, HLA class I and class II types were taken from metadata supplied by the sample provider and were not determined by assay-based typing.

The immunoSEQ Assay, a bias-controlled multiplex PCR, was used to amplify TCRbeta CDR3 regions from genomic DNA. The paper's processing steps were these. The number of nucleated cells in each sample was estimated by amplification of reference gene primers within the assay. To quantify the absolute abundance of each unique TCRbeta CDR3 rearrangement, sequence reads were collapsed and filtered. For each sample, productive Simpson clonality was calculated as the square root of Simpson's diversity index across productive rearrangements. TCRdb obtained this table from immuneACCESS and retained in-frame rearrangements with V and J assigned. These tables miss some clones; where compared with another copy, unresolved V genes account for less than half of the shortfall, and the remainder is unexplained. V, J and clone size reflect that table, while D and trimming were determined from the DNA. The sample includes around 290,000 clones, with 91% observed a single time. Of the sample, 2.2% falls within the top ten clones.

Here is what the overall study found, with its caveats: How much clinical and demographic metadata was included differed by source and by participant, and the metadata was provided uncurated.

Looking up the germline V gene yields CDR1 KGHSH and CDR2 LQKENI. V trim: 3 bases; J trim: 3 bases; unmatched bases: 5. Its CDR3 holds 15 amino acids, cysteine through phenylalanine. The read is trimmed to its CDR3 DNA, 45 bases read in frame from base 1. Concerning this clone itself: Its cognate antigen has yet to be identified. The input lacks base qualities; no much larger clone sits a single base away.

At one collaborating source in Seattle, patients were enrolled during active infection and were followed longitudinally through the course of disease. Whole blood was collected in K2EDTA tubes by collaborating institutions according to the institutions' own protocols. For TCRbeta analysis, collaborators shipped samples as frozen whole blood, isolated PBMCs, or DNA extracted from either of those sample types. The sequence links TRBV18 to TRBJ1-2; the junction holds 9 bases that match TRBD1. The origin of this receptor is a woman aged 25 to 45 with COVID-19, enrolled during active disease. Sequenced sample: peripheral blood. The nucleotide sequence reads TGTGCCAGCTCACCGAACAGGGGGCAAGACTATGGCTACACCTTC. This sequence encodes CASSPNRGQDYGYTF.